This T cell receptor (beta chain) was identified during a study of T cells in Graves' hyperthyroidism and ophthalmopathy. For the study at large: Peripheral blood was collected at initial diagnosis, before any treatment. Study results and caveats: Blood samples included most of the expanded thyroid clonotypes exceeding 0.001.

Amplification of TCR beta CDR3 regions was performed using RNA transcripts as template. In the first-round RT-PCR of the TCR CDR3, the HTBI primer set was used. TCRdb reprocessed the multiplex PCR reads with MiXCR, giving one entry per CDR3 protein. The profile shows hundreds of thousands of distinct CDR3 sequences, roughly a sixth of them singletons. Patients aged 18 to 65 with hyperthyroidism were newly diagnosed, with duration under 2 months. It was at first hyperthyroidism diagnosis, before any ophthalmopathy symptoms, that the blood sample was taken. This clonotype was detected many times. Its antigen remains unidentified. The sequence was obtained from a woman between 50 and 59 years old with Graves' hyperthyroidism that later progressed to Graves' ophthalmopathy. The sample was blood.

CDR3 DNA: TGCAGTGCTAGGGTACAGGGTTGGACTTTCTTT. Translating gives CSARVQGWTFF. This sequence joins TRBV20-1 and TRBJ1-1; D is possibly TRBD1 (6 bases). Trimming cost V 3 bases and J 12 bases, with 14 bases left between them. CDR3 length: 11 residues. Germline lookup yields CDR1 DFQATT and CDR2 SNEGSKA (reference sequence).